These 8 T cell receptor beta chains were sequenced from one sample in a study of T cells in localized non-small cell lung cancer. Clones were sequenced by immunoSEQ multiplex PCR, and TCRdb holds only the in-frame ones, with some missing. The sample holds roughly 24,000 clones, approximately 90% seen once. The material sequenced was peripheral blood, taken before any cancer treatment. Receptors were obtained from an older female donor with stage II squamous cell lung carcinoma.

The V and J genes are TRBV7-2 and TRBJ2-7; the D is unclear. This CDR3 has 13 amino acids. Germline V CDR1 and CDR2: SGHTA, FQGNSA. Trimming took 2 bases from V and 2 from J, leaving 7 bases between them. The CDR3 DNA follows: TGTGCCAGCAGCTTAAGTCCCCCCTACGAGCAGTACTTC. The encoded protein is CASSLSPPYEQYF.

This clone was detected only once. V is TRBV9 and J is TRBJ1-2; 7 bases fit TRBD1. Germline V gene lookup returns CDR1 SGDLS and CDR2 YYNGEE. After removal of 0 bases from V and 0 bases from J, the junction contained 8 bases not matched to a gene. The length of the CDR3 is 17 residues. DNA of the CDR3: TGTGCCAGCAGCGTAGGCGGGGACAGCCTTGCTAACTATGGCTACACCTTC. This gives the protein CASSVGGDSLANYGYTF. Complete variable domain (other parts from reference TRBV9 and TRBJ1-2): DSGVTQTPKHLITATGQRVTLRCSPRSGDLSVYWYQQSLDQGLQFLIQYYNGEERAKGNILERFSAQQFPDLHSELNLSSLELGDSALYFCASSVGGDSLANYGYTFGSGTRLTVV.

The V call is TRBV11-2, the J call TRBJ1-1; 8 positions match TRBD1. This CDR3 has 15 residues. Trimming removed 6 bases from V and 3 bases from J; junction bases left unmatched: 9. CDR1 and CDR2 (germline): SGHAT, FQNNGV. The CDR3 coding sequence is TGTGCCAGCAGGAAACGACAGGGGCGGGACACTGAAGCTTTCTTT. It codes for CASRKRQGRDTEAFF.

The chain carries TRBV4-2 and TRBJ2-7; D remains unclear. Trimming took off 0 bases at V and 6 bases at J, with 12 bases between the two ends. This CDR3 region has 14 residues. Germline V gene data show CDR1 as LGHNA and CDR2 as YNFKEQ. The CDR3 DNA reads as TGTGCCAGCAGCCAAGACGGCGAGCGTTTCGAGCAGTACTTC. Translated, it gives CASSQDGERFEQYF.

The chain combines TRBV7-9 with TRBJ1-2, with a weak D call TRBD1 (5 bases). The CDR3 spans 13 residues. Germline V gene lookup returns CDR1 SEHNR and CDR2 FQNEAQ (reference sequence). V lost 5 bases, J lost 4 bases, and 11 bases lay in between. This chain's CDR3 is CASSPQGAYGYTF. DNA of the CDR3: TGTGCCAGCAGCCCCCAGGGCGCCTATGGCTACACCTTC.

In nucleotides, the CDR3 is TGTGCCAGCAGGCAAATCAGGGGATCGAATTCACCCCTCCACTTT. Protein product: CASRQIRGSNSPLHF. V is TRBV27 and J is TRBJ1-6; perhaps TRBD1 as D (6 bases). CDR1 and CDR2 (germline): MNHEY, SMNVEV (reference sequence). V dropped 6 bases and J dropped 7 bases, with 16 bases sitting between them. This CDR3 is built from 15 residues.

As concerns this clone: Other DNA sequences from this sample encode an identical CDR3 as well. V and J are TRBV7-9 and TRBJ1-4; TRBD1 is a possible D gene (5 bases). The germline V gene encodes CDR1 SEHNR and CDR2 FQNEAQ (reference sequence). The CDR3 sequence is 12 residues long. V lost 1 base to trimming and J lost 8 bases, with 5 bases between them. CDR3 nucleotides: TGTGCCAGCAGCTTAGGGGGCGAAAAACTGTTTTTT. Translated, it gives CASSLGGEKLFF.

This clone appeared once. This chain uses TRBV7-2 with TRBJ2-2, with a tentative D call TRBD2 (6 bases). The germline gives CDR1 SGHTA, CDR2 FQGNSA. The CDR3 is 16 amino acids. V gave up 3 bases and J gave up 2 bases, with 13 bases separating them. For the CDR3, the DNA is TGTGCCAGCAGCTTCCCCGGGAGCCTTAACACCGGGGAGCTGTTTTTT. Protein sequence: CASSFPGSLNTGELFF.